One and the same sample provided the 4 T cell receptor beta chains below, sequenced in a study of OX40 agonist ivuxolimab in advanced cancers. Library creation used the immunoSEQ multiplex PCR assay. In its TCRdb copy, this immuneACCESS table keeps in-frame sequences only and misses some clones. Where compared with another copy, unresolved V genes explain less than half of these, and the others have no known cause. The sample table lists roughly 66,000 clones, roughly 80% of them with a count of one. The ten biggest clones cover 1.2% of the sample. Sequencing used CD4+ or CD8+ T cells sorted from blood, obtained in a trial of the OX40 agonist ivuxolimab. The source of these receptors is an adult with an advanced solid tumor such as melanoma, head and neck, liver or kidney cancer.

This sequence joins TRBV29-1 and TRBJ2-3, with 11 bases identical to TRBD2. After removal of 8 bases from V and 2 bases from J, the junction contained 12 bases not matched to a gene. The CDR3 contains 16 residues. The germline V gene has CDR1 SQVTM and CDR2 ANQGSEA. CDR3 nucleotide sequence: TGCAGCTCCCTAGCGGGGGGAACCAAATCCACAGATACGCAGTATTTT. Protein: CSSLAGGTKSTDTQYF.

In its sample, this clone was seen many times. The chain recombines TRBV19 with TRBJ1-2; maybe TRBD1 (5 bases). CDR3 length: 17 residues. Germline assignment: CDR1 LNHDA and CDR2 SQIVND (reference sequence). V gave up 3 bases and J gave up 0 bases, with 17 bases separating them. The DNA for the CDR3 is TGTGCCAGTAGTATTGGGGCAGCGTGGGAAGCTAACTATGGCTACACCTTC. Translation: CASSIGAAWEANYGYTF.

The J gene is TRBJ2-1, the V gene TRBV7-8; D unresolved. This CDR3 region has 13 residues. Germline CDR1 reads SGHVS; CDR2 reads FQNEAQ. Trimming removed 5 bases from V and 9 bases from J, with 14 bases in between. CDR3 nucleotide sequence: TGTGCCAGCAGCCCACGGCTGTGGAGTGAGCAGTTCTTC. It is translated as CASSPRLWSEQFF.

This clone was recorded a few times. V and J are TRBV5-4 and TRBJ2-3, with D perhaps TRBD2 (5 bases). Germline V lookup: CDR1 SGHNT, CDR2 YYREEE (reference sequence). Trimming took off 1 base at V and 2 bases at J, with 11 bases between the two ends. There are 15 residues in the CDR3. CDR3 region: CASSLYSGVTDTQYF. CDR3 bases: TGTGCCAGCAGCTTGTATTCCGGGGTCACAGATACGCAGTATTTT.